Ten or more counts support the clone carrying this TCR beta chain. Its antigen is not identified. The data stem from a study of CD8+CD57+ T cells in acquired aplastic anemia. Study background: An average of roughly 2.9 ug of DNA was obtained from sorted CD4+ and CD8+ cells. Study-wide findings and caveats: Researchers reported that CD8+ Simpson's diversity was not significantly different in patients versus controls. Comparison of patients with controls identified approximately 28 shared CD8+ CDR3 sequences.

The CDR3 is 15 residues long. The trim removed 6 bases at V and 6 bases at J, leaving 9 bases unmatched. From germline, CDR1 is LNHDA and CDR2 SQIVND (reference sequence). Genomic DNA provided the template from which TCR beta VDJ and CDR3 profiles were obtained. Each CDR3 protein gets one entry after TCRdb re-called the reads with MiXCR. The sample records about 190,000 distinct CDR3 sequences, roughly 56% being singletons. V and J are TRBV19 and TRBJ2-1, with TRBD1 identical over 9 bases. Sample: sorted CD4+, CD8+, or CD8+CD57+ T cells (not recorded which) from PBMCs. The TCR was taken from a human donor in good health, serving as a control. The CDR3 sequence: CASRPSRDRVNEQFF. The DNA for the CDR3 is TGTGCCAGTAGGCCCTCCCGGGACAGGGTCAATGAGCAGTTCTTC.